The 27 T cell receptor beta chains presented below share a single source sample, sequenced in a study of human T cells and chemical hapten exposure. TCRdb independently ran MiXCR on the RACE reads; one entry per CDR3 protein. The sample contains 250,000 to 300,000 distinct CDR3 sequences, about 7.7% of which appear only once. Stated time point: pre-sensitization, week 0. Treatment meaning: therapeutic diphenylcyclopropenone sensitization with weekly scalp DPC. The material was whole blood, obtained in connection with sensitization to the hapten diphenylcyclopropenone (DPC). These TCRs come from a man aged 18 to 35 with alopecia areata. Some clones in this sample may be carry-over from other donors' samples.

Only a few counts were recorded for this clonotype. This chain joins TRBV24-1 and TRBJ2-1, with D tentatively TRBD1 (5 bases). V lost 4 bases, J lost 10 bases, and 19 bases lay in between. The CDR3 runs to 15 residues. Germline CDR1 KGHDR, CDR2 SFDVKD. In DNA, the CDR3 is TGTGCCACCAGTGACCCGTCCCAGGGTCCGGGCGAGCAGTTCTTC. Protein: CATSDPSQGPGEQFF.

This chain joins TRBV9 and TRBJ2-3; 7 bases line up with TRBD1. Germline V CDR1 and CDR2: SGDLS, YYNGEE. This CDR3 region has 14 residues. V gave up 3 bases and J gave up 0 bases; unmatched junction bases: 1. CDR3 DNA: TGTGCCAGCAGCGCACAGGGGAGCACAGATACGCAGTATTTT. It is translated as CASSAQGSTDTQYF.

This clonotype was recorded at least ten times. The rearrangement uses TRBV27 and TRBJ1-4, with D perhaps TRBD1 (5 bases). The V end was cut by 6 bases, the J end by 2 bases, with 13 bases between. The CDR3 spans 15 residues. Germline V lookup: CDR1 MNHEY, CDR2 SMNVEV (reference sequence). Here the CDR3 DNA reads TGTGCCAGCAGCCCCCTCCAGGGCACTAATGAAAAACTGTTTTTT. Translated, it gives CASSPLQGTNEKLFF. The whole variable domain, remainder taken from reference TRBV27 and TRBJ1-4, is EAQVTQNPRYLITVTGKKLTVTCSQNMNHEYMSWYRQDPGLGLRQIYYSMNVEVTDKGDVPEGYKVSRKEKRNFPLILESPSPNQTSLYFCASSPLQGTNEKLFFGSGTQLSVL.

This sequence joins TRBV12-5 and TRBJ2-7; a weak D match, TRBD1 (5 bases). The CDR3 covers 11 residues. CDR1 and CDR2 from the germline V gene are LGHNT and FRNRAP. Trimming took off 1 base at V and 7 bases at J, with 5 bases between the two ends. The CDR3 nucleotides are TGTGCTAGTGGTTTGGAGGGGGAGCAGTACGTC. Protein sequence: CASGLEGEQYV.

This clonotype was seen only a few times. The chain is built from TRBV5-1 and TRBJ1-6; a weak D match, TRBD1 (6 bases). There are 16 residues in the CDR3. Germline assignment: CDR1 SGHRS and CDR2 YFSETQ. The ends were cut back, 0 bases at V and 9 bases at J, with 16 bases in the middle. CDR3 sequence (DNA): TGCGCCAGCAGCTTGGTGGGTCAGGGGAACGGTTCACCCCTCCACTTT. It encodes CASSLVGQGNGSPLHF.

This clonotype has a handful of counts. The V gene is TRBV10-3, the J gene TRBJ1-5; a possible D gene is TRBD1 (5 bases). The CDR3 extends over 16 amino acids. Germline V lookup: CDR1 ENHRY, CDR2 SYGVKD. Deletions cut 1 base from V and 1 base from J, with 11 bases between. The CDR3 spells CAISEYGDDSNQPQHF. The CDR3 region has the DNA TGTGCCATCAGTGAGTACGGGGACGACAGCAATCAGCCCCAGCATTTT.

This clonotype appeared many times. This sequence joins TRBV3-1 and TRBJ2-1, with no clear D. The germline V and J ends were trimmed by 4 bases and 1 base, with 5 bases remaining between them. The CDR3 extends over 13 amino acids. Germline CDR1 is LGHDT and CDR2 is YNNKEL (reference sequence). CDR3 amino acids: CASSRRSYNEQFF. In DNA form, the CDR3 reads TGTGCCAGCAGCCGGCGATCCTACAATGAGCAGTTCTTC.

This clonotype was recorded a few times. The CDR3 DNA follows: TGTGCCAGCAGTTTGGGGCCCCGGAGATTTTCTTACTCCTACGAGCAGTACTTC. Residues: CASSLGPRRFSYSYEQYF. V is TRBV28 and J is TRBJ2-7, with D perhaps TRBD1 (5 bases). This CDR3 has 18 amino acids. From germline, CDR1 is MDHEN and CDR2 SYDVKM. V lost 3 bases and J 0 bases, leaving 21 bases between the germline ends.

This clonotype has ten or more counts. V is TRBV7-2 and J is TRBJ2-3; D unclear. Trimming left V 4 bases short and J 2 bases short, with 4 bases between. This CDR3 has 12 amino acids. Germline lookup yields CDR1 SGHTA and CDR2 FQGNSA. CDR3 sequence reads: CASSSNTDTQYF. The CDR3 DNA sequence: TGTGCCAGCAGCTCAAACACAGATACGCAGTATTTT.

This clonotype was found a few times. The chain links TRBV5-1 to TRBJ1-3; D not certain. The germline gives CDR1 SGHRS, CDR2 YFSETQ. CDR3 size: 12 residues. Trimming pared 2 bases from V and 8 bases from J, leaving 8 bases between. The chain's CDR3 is CASSLGLHTIYF. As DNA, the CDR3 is TGCGCCAGCAGCTTAGGGCTCCACACCATATATTTT.

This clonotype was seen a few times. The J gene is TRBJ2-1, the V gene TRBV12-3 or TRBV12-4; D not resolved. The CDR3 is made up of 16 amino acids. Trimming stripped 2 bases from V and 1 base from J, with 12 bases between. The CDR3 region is CASSLRWAGSYNEQFF. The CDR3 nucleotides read TGTGCCAGCAGTTTACGCTGGGCAGGTTCCTACAATGAGCAGTTCTTC.

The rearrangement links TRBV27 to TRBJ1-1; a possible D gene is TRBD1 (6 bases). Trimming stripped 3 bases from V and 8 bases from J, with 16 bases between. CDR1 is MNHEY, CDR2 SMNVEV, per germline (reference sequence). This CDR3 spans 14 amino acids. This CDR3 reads CASSFRGQHNEAFF. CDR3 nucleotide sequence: TGTGCCAGCAGTTTTAGGGGACAACACAACGAAGCTTTCTTT.

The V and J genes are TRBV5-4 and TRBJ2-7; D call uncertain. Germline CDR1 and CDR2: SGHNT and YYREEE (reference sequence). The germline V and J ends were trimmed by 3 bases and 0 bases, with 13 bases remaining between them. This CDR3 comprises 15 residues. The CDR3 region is CASSSFHGSSYEQYF. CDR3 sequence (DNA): TGTGCCAGCAGCTCCTTTCACGGAAGCTCCTACGAGCAGTACTTC.

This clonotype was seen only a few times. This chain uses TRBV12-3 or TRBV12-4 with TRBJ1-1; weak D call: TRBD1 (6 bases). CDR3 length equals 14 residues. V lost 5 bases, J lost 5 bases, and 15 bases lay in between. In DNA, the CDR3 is TGTGCCAGCAGTACTCCCAGGGGAGCAACTGAAGCTTTCTTT. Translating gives CASSTPRGATEAFF.

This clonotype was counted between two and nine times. The CDR3, as DNA: TGTGCCAGCAGCCCGCGGGCTGGGCGGCCTAGCACAGATACGCAGTATTTT. Protein product: CASSPRAGRPSTDTQYF. This chain links TRBV7-2 with TRBJ2-3; D may be TRBD2 (5 bases). Germline V gene data show CDR1 as SGHTA and CDR2 as FQGNSA. The ends were cut back, 5 bases at V and 0 bases at J, with 18 bases in the middle. This CDR3 comprises 17 residues.

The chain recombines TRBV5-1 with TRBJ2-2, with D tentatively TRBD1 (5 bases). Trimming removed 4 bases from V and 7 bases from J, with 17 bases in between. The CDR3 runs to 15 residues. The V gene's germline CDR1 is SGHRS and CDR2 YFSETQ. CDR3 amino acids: CASSPVDNRRGELFF. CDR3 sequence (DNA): TGCGCCAGCAGCCCGGTAGACAACAGGCGCGGGGAGCTGTTTTTT.

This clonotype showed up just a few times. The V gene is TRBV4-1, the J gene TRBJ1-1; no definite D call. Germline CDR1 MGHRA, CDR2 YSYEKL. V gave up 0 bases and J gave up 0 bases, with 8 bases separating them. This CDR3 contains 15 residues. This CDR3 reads CASSQDGTLNTEAFF. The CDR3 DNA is TGCGCCAGCAGCCAAGACGGAACGTTGAACACTGAAGCTTTCTTT.

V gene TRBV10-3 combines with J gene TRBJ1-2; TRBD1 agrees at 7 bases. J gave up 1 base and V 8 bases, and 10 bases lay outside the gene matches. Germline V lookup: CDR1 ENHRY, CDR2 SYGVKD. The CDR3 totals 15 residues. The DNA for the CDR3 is TGTGCCATCTTGGAACAGGGGAACCTTAACTATGGCTACACCTTC. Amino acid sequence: CAILEQGNLNYGYTF.

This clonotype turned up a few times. The CDR3 nucleotides read TGTGCCAGCAGTTACGACAGGGGATCCTATGGCTACACCTTC. This encodes CASSYDRGSYGYTF. V and J are TRBV6-6 and TRBJ1-2, with TRBD1 matching 8 bases. The CDR3 contains 14 residues. Germline V lookup: CDR1 MNHNY, CDR2 SVGAGI (reference sequence). Trimming took 2 bases from V and 4 from J; bases not matched to a gene: 3.

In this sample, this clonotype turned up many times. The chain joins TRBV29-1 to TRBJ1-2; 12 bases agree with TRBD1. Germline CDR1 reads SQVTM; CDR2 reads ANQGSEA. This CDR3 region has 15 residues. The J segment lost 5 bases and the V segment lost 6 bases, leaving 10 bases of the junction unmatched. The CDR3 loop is CSVETGTGGRYGYTF. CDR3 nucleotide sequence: TGCAGCGTCGAAACCGGGACAGGGGGCCGGTATGGCTACACCTTC.

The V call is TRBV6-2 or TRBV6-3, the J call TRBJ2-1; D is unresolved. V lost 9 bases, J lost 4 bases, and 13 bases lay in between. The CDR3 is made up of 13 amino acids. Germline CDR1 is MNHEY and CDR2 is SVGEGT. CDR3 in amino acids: CASDNVRYNEQFF. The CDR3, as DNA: TGTGCCAGTGATAACGTCCGATACAATGAGCAGTTCTTC.

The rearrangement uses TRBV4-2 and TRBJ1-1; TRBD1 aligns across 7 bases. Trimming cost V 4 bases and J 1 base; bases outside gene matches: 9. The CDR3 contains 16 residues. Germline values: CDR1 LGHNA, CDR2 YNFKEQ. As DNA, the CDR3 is TGTGCCAGCAGCCTCCCAAGTGGGACAGCGAACACTGAAGCTTTCTTT. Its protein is CASSLPSGTANTEAFF.

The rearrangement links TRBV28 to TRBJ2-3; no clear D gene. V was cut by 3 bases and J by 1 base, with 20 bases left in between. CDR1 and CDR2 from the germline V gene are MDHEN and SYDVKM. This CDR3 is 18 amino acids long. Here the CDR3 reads CASSLPRSELYRTDTQYF. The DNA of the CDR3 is TGTGCCAGCAGTTTGCCTCGGTCGGAGTTATATCGCACAGATACGCAGTATTTT.

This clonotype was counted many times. The CDR3 spells CASGLGTPDSEQYF. The CDR3 DNA sequence: TGTGCTAGTGGTTTAGGGACTCCTGATTCCGAGCAGTACTTC. The chain joins TRBV12-5 to TRBJ2-7; D is perhaps TRBD2 (6 bases). This CDR3 spans 14 amino acids. CDR1 and CDR2 (germline): LGHNT, FRNRAP. The ends were cut back, 3 bases at V and 6 bases at J, with 15 bases in the middle.

CDR3 bases: TGCAGCGTCAATGGACTAGCGGGGCTCACAGATACGCAGTATTTT. Amino acids: CSVNGLAGLTDTQYF. This chain connects TRBV29-1 to TRBJ2-3; TRBD2 agrees at 12 bases. CDR1 and CDR2 from the germline V gene are SQVTM and ANQGSEA. The CDR3 is 15 residues long. V lost 6 bases to trimming and J lost 2 bases; unmatched junction nucleotides: 6.

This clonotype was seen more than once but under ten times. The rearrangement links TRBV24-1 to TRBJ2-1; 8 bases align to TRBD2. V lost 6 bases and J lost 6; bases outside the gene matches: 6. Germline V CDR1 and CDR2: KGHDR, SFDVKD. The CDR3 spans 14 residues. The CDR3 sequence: CATSPGGAGNEQFF. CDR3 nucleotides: TGTGCCACCAGTCCCGGGGGGGCGGGCAATGAGCAGTTCTTC.

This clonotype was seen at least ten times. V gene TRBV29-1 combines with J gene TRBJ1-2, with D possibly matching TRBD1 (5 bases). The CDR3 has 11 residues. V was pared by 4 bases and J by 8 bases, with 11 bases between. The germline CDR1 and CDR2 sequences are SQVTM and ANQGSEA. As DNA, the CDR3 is TGCAGCGTTGTTCAGGGTGAAGGCTACACCTTC. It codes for CSVVQGEGYTF.